This TCR beta chain was sequenced in a study of cytomegalovirus exposure and HLA in healthy donors (TCRdb year 2017). Broadly, across the study: In an earlier analysis of around 540 of the donors, 276 Gb of sequence data and 117 million unique TCR beta sequences from roughly 190 million T cells were reported. About 320 gigabases of sequencing data and tens of millions of unique TCR sequences were included in an early release covering over 600 HLA-typed donors. The genetic ancestry cluster associated with self-reported Caucasian donors included over 80% of the 398 genotyped donors. The study aimed to test whether signatures of past pathogen exposure could be identified by cataloging public T cell receptors. Using immunosequencing, the study profiled T cell repertoires from fewer than 850 subjects and related those repertoires to cytomegalovirus serostatus. A separate validation cohort of approximately 130 different subjects was used in addition to the approximately 610-subject first cohort. To predict cytomegalovirus infection status, the study brought together high-throughput TCR immunosequencing, statistical association of individual TCRs with disease status, and machine learning. A later analysis re-analyzed previously published TCR beta repertoires from about 600 donors and added high-resolution HLA genotyping to study TCR occurrence patterns. The later analysis used no new phenotypic data to find candidate immune exposures, relying instead on TCR beta sequences and their occurrence across donors. In an earlier analysis of a few hundred of the donors, high-throughput TCR beta sequencing was used to judge whether each TCR beta V gene segment behaved as functional or pseudogenic. Donor age, sex, ethnicity and CMV serostatus were compiled together with the repertoire data. Genome-wide SNP genotypes for about 60% of the roughly 670 donors were used in a later genetic analysis, which treated that subset as a discovery cohort. Every discovery cohort repertoire had been produced on one sequencing platform. HLA typing covered class I and class II loci at four-digit resolution. The number of donors typed differed by locus, with about 629-640 for A, B, C, DRB1 and DQB1, over 500 for DQA1, approximately 570 for DPA1, and approximately 470 for DPB1. Four to six DR-DQ haplotypes were handled as single units for association and clustering, since linkage in the cohort was strong. On average, 235,054 unique TCR beta nucleotide sequences were sequenced per donor among some 430 genotyped donors of the cohort, with roughly 18% of those sequences being non-productive. Results and caveats for the whole study, not just this receptor: The sequencing pipeline was judged likely to have produced a cluster of highly shared sequence variants as a technical artifact. In the study, around 160 TCR beta chains were listed as associated with cytomegalovirus. The classifier was reported to diagnose cytomegalovirus status with high specificity and sensitivity in both the original and validation cohorts. V-gene and J-gene trimming of TCR beta chains was associated with a missense DCLRE1C variant in a later genetic analysis, and the association was replicated in an independent cohort. Three of the identified cytomegalovirus-associated TCR beta chains were confirmed in vitro to be specific for cytomegalovirus antigens. HLA typing was unavailable for some donors at each locus, so association tests used only the typed subset. Because counts were too low, about 15 rarely observed V segments, including chromosome 9 orphons, were left out of the earlier analysis of a few hundred of the donors. Assigning TCR associations to individual alleles was difficult when HLA alleles, especially DR and DQ, strongly co-occurred. Correlated functional status among segregating V segments might be attributable to linkage disequilibrium, but an unknown experimental factor could not be ruled out. In a later genetic analysis, fewer N-insertions in productive TCRs were reported among donors in an Asian-associated ancestry cluster than the roughly 640-donor mean. Across donors, most TCR sequences were observed very rarely, whereas some public TCRs were present in many individuals. The 87-base-pair reads could not distinguish some IMGT-functional V segments, including TRBV6-2 and TRBV6-3, so those segments were excluded. This cohort had only TCR beta chains sequenced, and the lack of alpha or paired-chain data limited which features could be detected. According to a later analysis, TCR association rates differed among HLA loci, with DRB1 alleles showing the most associated TCRs and HLA-C alleles showing the fewest. According to the authors, the approach could potentially be generalized to other disease states and immunological phenotypes. A further reported finding was that TCR beta sequences accurately predicted the HLA-A and HLA-B alleles for most subjects in the first cohort. Compared with equally common non-associated chains, HLA-associated TCR beta chains in a later analysis were more clonally expanded and had lower generation probabilities. In a later analysis, several top co-occurrence clusters were reported to appear linked to parvovirus B19, influenza, CMV and Epstein-Barr virus. An earlier analysis of approximately 500 of the donors showed that most TCR beta V segments appeared in productive rearrangements either about 87% or about 30% of the time, which broadly matched IMGT annotations. At a false discovery rate of 0.05, a later analysis linked some 18,000 TCR beta sequences to specific HLA alleles. The presence/absence analyses assumed that sequencing depth was roughly uniform across donors, and that assumption may not be true. According to a later analysis, most CMV-associated TCR beta chains appeared to be HLA-restricted, and the HLA associations seemed to be driven largely by CMV exposure. Immune exposure information for the cohort was limited to CMV serostatus.

The library was built by means of the immunoSEQ multiplex PCR assay. For the multiplex PCR, a mixture combining 60 forward primers for TCR Vbeta segments and 13 reverse primers for TCR Jbeta segments was used. The CDR3 region of rearranged TCR beta genes was amplified from genomic DNA by a multiplex PCR assay. On the Illumina HiSeq System, the amplified TCR beta libraries were sequenced as 87-base-pair reads. The study's own analysis went as follows. A later analysis counted 65 million to 90 million unique TCR beta chains across the 650 to 700 repertoires, and 9.5 million to 11 million of these chains were shared by at least two donors. Raw reads were error-corrected and collapsed into unique sequences with a nearest-neighbor algorithm that merged closely related sequences to remove PCR and sequencing errors. To assign V, D and J gene segments, CDR3 sequences were aligned to IMGT reference sequences. Each retained sequence needed at least a six-nucleotide match to both a V gene segment and a J gene segment. A rearrangement was called productive if the CDR3 had no stop codons and remained in frame with V and J, and every other rearrangement was called non-productive. CDR3 was defined according to IMGT convention as the region running from the second conserved V-encoded cysteine to the conserved J-encoded phenylalanine. In an earlier analysis of 587 of the donors, sequences lacking an unambiguous match to a single V gene segment were excluded. An earlier analysis of just under 600 of the donors called V segments functional above 56.7% productive rearrangements and segregating when the between-donor standard deviation exceeded 5%. To diagnose cytomegalovirus status from the catalog of TCR beta chain sequences, a statistical classification framework was built. In a later analysis, TCR nucleotide sequences were compared against IMGT/GENE-DB human TR gene sequences so that V and J genes could be assigned. In a later analysis, CDR3 sequences and most-parsimonious VDJ recombination scenarios were assigned using the TCRdist pipeline. In a later analysis, each TCR beta chain was defined by its CDR3 amino acid sequence together with its V-gene family, and reads lacking a unique V-gene family were excluded. As a way to deal with suspected cross-contamination and a sequencing artifact, a later analysis dropped approximately 590 nucleotide sequences that were highly shared and had low generation probability. For each public chain, a later analysis derived a clonal expansion index from normalized ranks of inferred template counts within each repertoire. A later analysis computed generation probabilities with a VDJ recombination model fitted to out-of-frame rearrangements, and checked the results against IGoR. Hypergeometric tests were used in a later analysis to score TCR-TCR, TCR-HLA and TCR-CMV co-occurrence, with a repertoire-size bias correction applied to the TCR pairs. A later analysis estimated false discovery rates by permuting HLA or CMV assignments 20 times. In a later analysis, co-occurring TCRs were grouped using DBSCAN, and TCRdist sequence similarity was added for clustering within HLA-allele-positive subsets. For co-occurrence clustering, repertoires with fewer than 30,000 or more than 120,000 public chains were excluded, along with roughly 5 repertoires with anomalous nucleotide sharing. TCRdb provides this immuneACCESS table in a form limited to in-frame rearrangements. Some clones are lacking; in checked studies, under half of them reflect an unresolved V gene, and why the rest are absent is not known. For V, J and clone size, that table is used; D and trimming come from the DNA. The sample includes about 98,000 clones, with around 80% observed a single time. Together, the top ten hold 1.4% of the sample.

Trimming at the junction amounts to 5 bases on V and 8 bases on J, and the germline ends lie 21 bases apart. CDR1 and CDR2 were assigned from the germline V gene (reference sequence) as GTSNPN and SVGIG. Reading from cysteine to phenylalanine, the CDR3 counts 14 amino acids. The sequence is cut down to CDR3 DNA, 42 bases in frame from base 1. The cohort was made up of 666 healthy bone marrow donors. At the time of sampling, every cohort member was nominally healthy, though immune exposures that went unrecorded were likely present. The donor was CMV seronegative and was included in the group of around 320 seronegative cohort members. Every donor gave a peripheral blood sample, and the peripheral blood mononuclear cells from that sample were used for TCR beta sequencing. The Qiagen DNeasy Blood Extraction Kit was used to extract genomic DNA from the blood cell samples. A word on this clone: The antigen this receptor binds is unknown. Qualities for individual bases were not recorded, and no much larger clone is one base off.

This receptor was taken from a man aged 35-49 years in good health and CMV-seronegative. Here the chain combines TRBV30 and TRBJ1-2, with no D gene named confidently. Sequenced material: PBMCs. The DNA sequence follows: TGTGCCTGGGCCCCGGGAACTTACCATGGAGGCTACACCTTC. Translated, this gives CAWAPGTYHGGYTF.